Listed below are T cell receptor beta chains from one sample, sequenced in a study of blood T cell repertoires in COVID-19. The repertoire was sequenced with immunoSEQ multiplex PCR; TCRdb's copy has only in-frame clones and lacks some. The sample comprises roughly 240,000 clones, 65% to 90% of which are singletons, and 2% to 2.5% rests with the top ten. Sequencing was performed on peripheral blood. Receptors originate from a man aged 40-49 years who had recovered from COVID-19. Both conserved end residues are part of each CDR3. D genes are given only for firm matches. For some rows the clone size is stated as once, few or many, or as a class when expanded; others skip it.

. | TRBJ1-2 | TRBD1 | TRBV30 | CAWRDGRGSYGYTF | TGTGCCTGGAGAGACGGCAGGGGGTCCTATGGCTACACCTTC
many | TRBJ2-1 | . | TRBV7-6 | CASSISGVSYNEQFF | TGTGCCAGCAGCATAAGCGGCGTCTCCTACAATGAGCAGTTCTTC
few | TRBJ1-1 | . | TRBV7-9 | CASSHGTTNTEAFF | TGTGCCAGCAGCCACGGGACAACGAACACTGAAGCTTTCTTT
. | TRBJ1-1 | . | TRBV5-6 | CASSRVTLLDTEAFF | TGTGCCAGCAGCCGGGTTACCCTCCTGGACACTGAAGCTTTCTTT
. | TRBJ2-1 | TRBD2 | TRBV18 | CASSATSGNEQFF | TGTGCCAGCTCAGCTACTAGCGGTAATGAGCAGTTCTTC
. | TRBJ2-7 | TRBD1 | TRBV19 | CASSTRPGTGPYEQYF | TGTGCCAGTAGTACCCGCCCCGGGACAGGGCCCTACGAGCAGTACTTC
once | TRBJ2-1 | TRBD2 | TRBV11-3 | CASSLDPSGGDYNEQFF | TGTGCCAGCAGCTTAGACCCAAGCGGGGGAGATTACAATGAGCAGTTCTTC
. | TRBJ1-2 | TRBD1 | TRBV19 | CASSSGDRGFDGYTF | TGTGCCAGTAGTAGTGGGGACAGGGGTTTTGATGGCTACACCTTC
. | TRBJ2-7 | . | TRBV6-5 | CASSLVREQYF | TGTGCCAGCAGCCTGGTGAGGGAGCAGTACTTC
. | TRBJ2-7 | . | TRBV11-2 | CASSSNLRGLYEQYF | TGTGCCAGCAGCTCAAACCTCAGGGGACTATACGAGCAGTACTTC
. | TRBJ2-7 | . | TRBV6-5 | CASNDRLDRSYEQYF | TGTGCCAGCAACGACCGACTCGACAGATCCTACGAGCAGTACTTC
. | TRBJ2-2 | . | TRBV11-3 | CASSGLSGELFF | TGTGCCAGCAGCGGACTTTCCGGGGAGCTGTTTTTT
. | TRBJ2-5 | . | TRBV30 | CAWSVTPTSRETQYF | TGTGCCTGGAGTGTAACCCCGACATCTCGGGAGACCCAGTACTTC
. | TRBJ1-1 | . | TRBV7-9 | CASSPPGLRNMNTEAFF | TGTGCCAGCAGCCCCCCGGGACTTCGAAATATGAACACTGAAGCTTTCTTT
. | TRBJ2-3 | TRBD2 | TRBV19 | CASSVGLAGDTQYF | TGTGCCAGTAGCGTCGGACTAGCGGGAGATACGCAGTATTTT
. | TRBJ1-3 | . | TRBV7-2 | CASSSDPFSSGNTIYF | TGTGCCAGCAGCTCCGATCCTTTTAGCTCTGGAAACACCATATATTTT
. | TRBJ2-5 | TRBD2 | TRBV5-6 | CASSGLADQETQYF | TGTGCCAGCAGCGGGCTAGCGGATCAAGAGACCCAGTACTTC
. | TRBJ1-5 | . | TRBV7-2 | CASSYKYTNQPQHF | TGTGCCAGCAGCTACAAATATACCAATCAGCCCCAGCATTTT
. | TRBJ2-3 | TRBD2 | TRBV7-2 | CASSLTSGRASPDTQYF | TGTGCCAGCAGCTTGACTAGCGGGAGGGCCTCTCCAGATACGCAGTATTTT
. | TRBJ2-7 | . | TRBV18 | CASSPEQGLTYEQYF | TGTGCCAGCTCACCGGAGCAGGGGCTAACCTACGAGCAGTACTTC
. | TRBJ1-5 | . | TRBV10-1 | CASITLGRDNQPQHF | TGCGCCAGCATCACCCTAGGGAGGGACAATCAGCCCCAGCATTTT
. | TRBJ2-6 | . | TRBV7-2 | CAKGDSGANVLTF | TGTGCTAAAGGGGATTCTGGGGCCAACGTCCTGACTTTC
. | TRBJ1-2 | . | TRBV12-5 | CASGLGPSYGYTF | TGTGCTAGTGGTTTGGGTCCCTCCTATGGCTACACCTTC
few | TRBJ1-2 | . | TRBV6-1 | CASSGAGVYGYTF | TGTGCCAGCAGTGGAGCAGGGGTCTATGGCTACACCTTC
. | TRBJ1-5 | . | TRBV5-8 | CASSLTGQLNQPQHF | TGTGCCAGCAGCTTGACCGGACAGCTCAATCAGCCCCAGCATTTT
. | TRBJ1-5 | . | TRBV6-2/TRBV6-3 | CASSYFLSNQPQHF | TGTGCCAGCAGTTACTTCCTCAGCAATCAGCCCCAGCATTTT
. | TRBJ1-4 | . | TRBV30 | CAWSVLGGGTNEKLFF | TGTGCCTGGAGTGTACTCGGGGGGGGGACTAATGAAAAACTGTTTTTT
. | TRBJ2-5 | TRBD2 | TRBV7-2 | CASSPIKAGTETQYF | TGTGCCAGCAGCCCTATCAAAGCGGGGACAGAGACCCAGTACTTC
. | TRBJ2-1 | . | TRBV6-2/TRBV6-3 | CASSSPLPTTSSYNEQFF | TGTGCCAGCAGTTCCCCCCTCCCGACTACCAGCTCCTACAATGAGCAGTTCTTC
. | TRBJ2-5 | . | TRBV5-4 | CASSLDPEETQYF | TGTGCCAGCAGCTTGGACCCTGAGGAGACCCAGTACTTC
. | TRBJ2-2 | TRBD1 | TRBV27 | CASSRRDRGNTGELFF | TGTGCCAGCAGCCGCCGGGACAGGGGGAACACCGGGGAGCTGTTTTTT
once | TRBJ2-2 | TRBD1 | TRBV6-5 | CASSFDRGRTGELFF | TGTGCCAGCAGTTTTGACAGGGGGCGAACCGGGGAGCTGTTTTTT
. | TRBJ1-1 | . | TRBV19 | CASSIGRANTEAFF | TGTGCCAGTAGTATTGGCAGGGCAAACACTGAAGCTTTCTTT
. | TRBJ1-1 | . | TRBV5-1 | CASSLGASAGSSQAFF | TGCGCCAGCAGCTTGGGAGCGTCCGCAGGGTCTTCTCAAGCTTTCTTT
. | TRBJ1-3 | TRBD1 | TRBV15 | CATSSDRAGNTIYF | TGTGCCACCAGCTCTGACAGGGCCGGAAACACCATATATTTT